This TCR beta chain was captured in a study of T cells after yellow fever vaccination. Study observations and caveats: Contamination by abundant bulk-population clonotypes could be present in FACS-sorted repertoires. Post-booster samples contained most primary-vaccination clones (approximately 97% CD4, about 90% CD8). Researchers report a weaker secondary response that nonetheless peaked faster, day 5 versus 15.

The CDR3 contains 14 residues. V was pared by 4 bases and J by 9 bases, with 6 bases of the junction left unmatched. CDR1 MRHNA and CDR2 SNTAGT come from the germline V gene. MiXCR was run by TCRdb on the 5' RACE reads, yielding one entry per CDR3 protein. The data contain about 63,000 distinct CDR3 sequences, roughly 7.4% of them singletons. This clonotype was counted many times. The antigen is not known. This chain uses TRBV6-4 with TRBJ2-1, with TRBD2 matching 10 bases. Material: CD8+ T cells sorted from PBMCs, obtained 15 days after the yellow fever booster vaccination. The receptor's source is a man in his thirties or forties who received the YFV17D yellow fever vaccine. The CDR3 DNA reads TGTGCCAGCAGTGCTAGCGGGAGCGTCGGTGAGCAGTTCTTC. Residues: CASSASGSVGEQFF.